The sequence of this T cell receptor (beta chain) was determined in a study of molecular identifiers for immune sequencing clone quantification. Across the study: In replicates, the authors split RNA from around 20,000 or 100,000 naive CD8 cells five ways and sequenced four. Findings and limits, study-wide: Whereas naive cells kept under 1% of molecules in clones above 20 RNA copies, such clones held over 97% in effectors.

This clonotype appeared a few times. Its matching antigen is unknown. Bulk TCR libraries used previously described methods and listed TCR primers. TCRdb reprocessed the PCR reads with MiXCR, giving one entry per CDR3 protein. The table records 250,000 to 400,000 distinct CDR3 sequences, around 21% of them present only once. The V and J ends lost 0 bases and 1 base, in that order; junction bases with no gene match: 5. In germline, CDR1 is DFQATT, CDR2 SNEGSKA (reference sequence). The CDR3 spans 16 residues. The specimen was naive CD8+ T cells from blood, with Jurkat cell RNA spiked in. As for subset: FACS-sorted CD8+CD4-CCR7+CD45RA+ naive T cells. V is TRBV20-1 and J is TRBJ2-2, with 7 bases that match TRBD1. The clonotype was recovered from a human donor in good health. Some libraries in this study had Jurkat cell RNA spiked in. The DNA for the CDR3 is TGCAGTGCTAGAGAGGCCGGGACAGAGAACACCGGGGAGCTGTTTTTT. This gives the protein CSAREAGTENTGELFF.